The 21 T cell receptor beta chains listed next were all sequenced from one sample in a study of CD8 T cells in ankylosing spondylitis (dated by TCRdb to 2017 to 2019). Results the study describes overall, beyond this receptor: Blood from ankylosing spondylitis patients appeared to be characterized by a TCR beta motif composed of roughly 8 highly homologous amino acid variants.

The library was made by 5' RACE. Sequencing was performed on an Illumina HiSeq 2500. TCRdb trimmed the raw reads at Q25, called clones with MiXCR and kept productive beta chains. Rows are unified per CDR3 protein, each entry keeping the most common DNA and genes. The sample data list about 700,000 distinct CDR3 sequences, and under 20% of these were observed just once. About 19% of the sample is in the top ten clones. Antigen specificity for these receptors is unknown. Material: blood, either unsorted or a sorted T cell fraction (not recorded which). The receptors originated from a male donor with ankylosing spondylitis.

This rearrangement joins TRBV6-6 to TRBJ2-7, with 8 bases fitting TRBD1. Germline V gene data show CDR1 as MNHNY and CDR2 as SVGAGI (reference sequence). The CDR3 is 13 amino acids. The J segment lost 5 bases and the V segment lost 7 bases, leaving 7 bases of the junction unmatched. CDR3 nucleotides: TGTGCCAGCACCCGACAGGGGATCCACGAGCAGTACTTC. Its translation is CASTRQGIHEQYF.

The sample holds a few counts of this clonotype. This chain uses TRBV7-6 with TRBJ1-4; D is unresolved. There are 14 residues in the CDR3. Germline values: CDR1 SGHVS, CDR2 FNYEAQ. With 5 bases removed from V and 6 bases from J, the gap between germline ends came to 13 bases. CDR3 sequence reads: CASSEDTGDEKLFF. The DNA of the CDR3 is TGTGCCAGCAGCGAAGACACGGGCGATGAAAAACTGTTTTTT.

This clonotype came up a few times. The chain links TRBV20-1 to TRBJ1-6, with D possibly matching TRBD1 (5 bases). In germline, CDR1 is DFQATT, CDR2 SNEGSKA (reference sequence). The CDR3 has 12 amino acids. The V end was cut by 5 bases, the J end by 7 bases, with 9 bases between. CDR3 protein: CSAGEGNSPLHF. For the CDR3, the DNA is TGCAGTGCTGGGGAGGGGAATTCACCCCTCCACTTT.

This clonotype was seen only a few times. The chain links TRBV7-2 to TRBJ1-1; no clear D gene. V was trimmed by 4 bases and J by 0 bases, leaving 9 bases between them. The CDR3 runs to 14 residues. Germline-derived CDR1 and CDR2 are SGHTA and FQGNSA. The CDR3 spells CASSSTLLNTEAFF. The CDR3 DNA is TGTGCCAGCAGCTCAACACTATTGAACACTGAAGCTTTCTTT.

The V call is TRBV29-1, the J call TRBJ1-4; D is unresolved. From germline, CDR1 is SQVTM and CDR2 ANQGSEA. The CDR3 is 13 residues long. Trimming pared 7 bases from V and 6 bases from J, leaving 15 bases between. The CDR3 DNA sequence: TGCAGCGGATGCCAGGCTGGGGATGAAAAACTGTTTTTT. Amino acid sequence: CSGCQAGDEKLFF.

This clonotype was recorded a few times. CDR3 sequence reads: CAISDPIPGLGDTQYF. For the CDR3, the DNA is TGTGCCATCAGTGACCCTATCCCGGGACTAGGAGATACGCAGTATTTT. The chain couples TRBV10-3 to TRBJ2-3, with 8 bases matching TRBD2. V lost 3 bases to trimming and J lost 5 bases; unmatched junction nucleotides: 10. CDR1 is ENHRY and CDR2 is SYGVKD in the germline V gene. This CDR3 contains 16 residues.

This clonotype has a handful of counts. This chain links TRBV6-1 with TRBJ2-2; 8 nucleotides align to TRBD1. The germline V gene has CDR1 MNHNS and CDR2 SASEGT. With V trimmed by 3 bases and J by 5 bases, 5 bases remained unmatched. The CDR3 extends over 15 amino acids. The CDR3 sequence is CASSDGQGWTGELFF. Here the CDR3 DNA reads TGTGCCAGCAGTGACGGACAGGGTTGGACCGGGGAGCTGTTTTTT.

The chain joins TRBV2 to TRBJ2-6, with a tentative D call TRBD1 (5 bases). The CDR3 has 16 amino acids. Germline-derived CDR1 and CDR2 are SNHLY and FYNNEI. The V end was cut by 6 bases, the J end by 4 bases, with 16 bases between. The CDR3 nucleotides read TGTGCCAGCAGGGGGCCTAATGTGGGCGGGGCCAACGTCCTGACTTTC. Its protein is CASRGPNVGGANVLTF.

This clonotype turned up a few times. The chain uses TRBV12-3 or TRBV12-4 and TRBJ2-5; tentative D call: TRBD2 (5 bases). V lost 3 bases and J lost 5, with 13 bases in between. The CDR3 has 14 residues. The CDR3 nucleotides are TGTGCCAGCAGTTTCATGAGGGCTCATGAGACCCAGTACTTC. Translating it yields CASSFMRAHETQYF.

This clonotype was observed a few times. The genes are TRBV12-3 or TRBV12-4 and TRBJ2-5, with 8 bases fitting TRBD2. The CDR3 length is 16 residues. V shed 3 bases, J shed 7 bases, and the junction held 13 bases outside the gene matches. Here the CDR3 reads CASSFGPAGDPGTQYF. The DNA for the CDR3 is TGTGCCAGCAGTTTTGGGCCAGCGGGGGACCCCGGGACCCAGTACTTC.

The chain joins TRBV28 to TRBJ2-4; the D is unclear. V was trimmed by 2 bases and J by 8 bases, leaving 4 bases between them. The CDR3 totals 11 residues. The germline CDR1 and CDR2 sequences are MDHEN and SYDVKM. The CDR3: CASSLSDIQYF. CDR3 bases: TGTGCCAGCAGTTTAAGTGACATTCAGTACTTC.

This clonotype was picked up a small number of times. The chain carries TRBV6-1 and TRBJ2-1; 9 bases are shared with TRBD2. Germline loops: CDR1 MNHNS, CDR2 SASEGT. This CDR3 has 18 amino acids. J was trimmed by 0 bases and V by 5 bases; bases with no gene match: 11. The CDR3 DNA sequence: TGTGCCAGCAGTCCGATATCCGGGACTAGCTACTCCTACAATGAGCAGTTCTTC. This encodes CASSPISGTSYSYNEQFF.

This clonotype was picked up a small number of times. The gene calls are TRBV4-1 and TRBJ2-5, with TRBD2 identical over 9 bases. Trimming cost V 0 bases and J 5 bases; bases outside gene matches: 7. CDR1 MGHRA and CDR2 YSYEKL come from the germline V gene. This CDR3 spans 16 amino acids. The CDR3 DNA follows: TGCGCCAGCAGCCAAGATGGGGCGGGGGGGCTGGAGACCCAGTACTTC. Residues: CASSQDGAGGLETQYF.

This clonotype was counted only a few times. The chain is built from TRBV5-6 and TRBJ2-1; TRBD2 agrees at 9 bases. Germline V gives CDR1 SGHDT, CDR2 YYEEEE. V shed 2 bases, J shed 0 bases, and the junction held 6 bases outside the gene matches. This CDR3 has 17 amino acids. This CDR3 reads CASSFSLAGVSYNEQFF. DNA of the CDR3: TGTGCCAGCAGCTTCTCCTTAGCGGGAGTCTCCTACAATGAGCAGTTCTTC.

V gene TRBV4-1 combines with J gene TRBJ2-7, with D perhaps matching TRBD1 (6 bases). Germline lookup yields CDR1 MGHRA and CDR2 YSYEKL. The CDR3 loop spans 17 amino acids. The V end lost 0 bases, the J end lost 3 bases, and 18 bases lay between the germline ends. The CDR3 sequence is CASSQDPSGASVYEQYF. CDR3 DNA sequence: TGCGCCAGCAGCCAAGATCCTTCAGGGGCTTCGGTCTACGAGCAGTACTTC.

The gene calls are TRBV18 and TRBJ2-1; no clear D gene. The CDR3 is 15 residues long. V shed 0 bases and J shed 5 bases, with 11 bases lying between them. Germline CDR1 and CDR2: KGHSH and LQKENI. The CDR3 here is CASSPPSPKHNEQFF. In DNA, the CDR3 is TGTGCCAGCTCACCACCCAGCCCCAAGCACAATGAGCAGTTCTTC.

CDR3 residues: CASSIPPTYEQYF. CDR3 coding DNA: TGTGCCAGCAGTATTCCGCCGACCTACGAGCAGTACTTC. The chain joins TRBV2 to TRBJ2-7; no reliable D call. V shed 5 bases and J shed 2 bases, with 10 bases lying between them. The CDR3 length is 13 residues. Germline loops: CDR1 SNHLY, CDR2 FYNNEI. The full variable domain, rest sourced from reference TRBV2 and TRBJ2-7, is EPEVTQTPSHQVTQMGQEVILRCVPISNHLYFYWYRQILGQKVEFLVSFYNNEISEKSEIFDDQFSVERPDGSNFTLKIRSTKLEDSAMYFCASSIPPTYEQYFGPGTRLTVT.

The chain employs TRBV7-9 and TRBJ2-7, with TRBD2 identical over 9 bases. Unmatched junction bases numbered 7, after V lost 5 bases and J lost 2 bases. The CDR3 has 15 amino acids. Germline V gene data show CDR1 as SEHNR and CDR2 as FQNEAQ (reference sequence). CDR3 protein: CASSPPGLATYEQYF. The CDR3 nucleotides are TGTGCCAGCAGCCCACCGGGACTAGCTACCTACGAGCAGTACTTC.

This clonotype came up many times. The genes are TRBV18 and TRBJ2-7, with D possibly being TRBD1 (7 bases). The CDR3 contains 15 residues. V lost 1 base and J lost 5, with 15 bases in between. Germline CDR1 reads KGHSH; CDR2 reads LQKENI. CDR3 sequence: CASSPLGRGDHEQYF. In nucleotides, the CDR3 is TGTGCCAGCTCACCACTAGGCAGGGGGGACCACGAGCAGTACTTC.

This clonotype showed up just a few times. CDR3 amino acids: CASSRGTKPYEQYF. CDR3 nucleotide sequence: TGTGCCAGCAGCCGGGGGACAAAACCCTACGAGCAGTACTTC. V usage is TRBV2 and J usage is TRBJ2-7; either TRBD1 or TRBD2 may supply D (6 bases each). Germline V gives CDR1 SNHLY, CDR2 FYNNEI. This CDR3 region has 14 residues. V gave up 6 bases and J gave up 2 bases, with 14 bases separating them.

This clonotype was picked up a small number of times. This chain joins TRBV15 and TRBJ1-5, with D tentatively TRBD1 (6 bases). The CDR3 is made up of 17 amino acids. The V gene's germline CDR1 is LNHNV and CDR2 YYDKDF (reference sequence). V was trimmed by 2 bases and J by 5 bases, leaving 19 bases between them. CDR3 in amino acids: CATSRNRTQGEDQPQHF. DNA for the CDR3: TGTGCCACCAGCAGAAACAGAACACAGGGAGAGGATCAGCCCCAGCATTTT. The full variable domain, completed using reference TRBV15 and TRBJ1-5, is DAMVIQNPRYQVTQFGKPVTLSCSQTLNHNVMYWYQQKSSQAPKLLFHYYDKDFNNEADTPDNFQSRRPNTSFCFLDIRSPGLGDTAMYLCATSRNRTQGEDQPQHFGDGTRLSIL.